The present entry profiles one TCR beta chain with its context. Seattle-derived patients entered the study during active infection and were followed longitudinally. The CDR3 runs 14 residues. The V gene's germline CDR1 is MNHEY and CDR2 SMNVEV (reference sequence). The V gene end was trimmed by 7 bases and the J gene end by 8 bases; junction bases not matched to a gene: 10. The data belong to a study of blood T cell repertoires in COVID-19. Study details: Italy, Spain and the United States were the sources of the convalescent and acute COVID-19 samples. The analysed material was cDNA or gDNA that came from T cells, B-cell-depleted T cells, or PBMCs.

The method was immunoSEQ multiplex PCR; TCRdb's version includes in-frame clones alone and lacks a portion of them. Of around 220,000 clones in the sample, approximately 84% were seen once. The origin of this receptor is a woman older than 75 with COVID-19, enrolled during active disease. Sequencing used peripheral blood. The chain has TRBV27 and TRBJ1-4; 7 bases are a match to TRBD1. In nucleotides, the CDR3 is TGTGCCAGCACCTGGACCAGGGGGACCGAAAAACTGTTTTTT. Translation: CASTWTRGTEKLFF.